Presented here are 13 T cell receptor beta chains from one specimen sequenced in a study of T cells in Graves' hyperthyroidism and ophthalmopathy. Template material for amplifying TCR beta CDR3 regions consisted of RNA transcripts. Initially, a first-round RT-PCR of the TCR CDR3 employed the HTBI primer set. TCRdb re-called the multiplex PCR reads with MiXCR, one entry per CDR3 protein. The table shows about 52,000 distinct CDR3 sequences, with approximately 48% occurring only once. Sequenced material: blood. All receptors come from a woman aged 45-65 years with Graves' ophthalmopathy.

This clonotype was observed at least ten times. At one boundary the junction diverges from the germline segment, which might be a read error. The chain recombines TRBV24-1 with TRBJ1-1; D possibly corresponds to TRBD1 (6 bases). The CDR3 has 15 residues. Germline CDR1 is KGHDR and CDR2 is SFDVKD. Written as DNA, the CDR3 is TGTGCCACCAGTGCCCCGGGACAAGGGAACACTGAAGCTTCCTTT. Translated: CATSAPGQGNTEASF.

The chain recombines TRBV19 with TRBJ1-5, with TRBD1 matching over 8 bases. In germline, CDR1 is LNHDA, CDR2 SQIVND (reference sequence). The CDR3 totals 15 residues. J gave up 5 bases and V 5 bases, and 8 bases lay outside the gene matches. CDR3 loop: CASSPSTGDHQPQHF. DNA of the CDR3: TGTGCCAGTAGTCCGTCGACAGGGGATCATCAGCCCCAGCATTTT.

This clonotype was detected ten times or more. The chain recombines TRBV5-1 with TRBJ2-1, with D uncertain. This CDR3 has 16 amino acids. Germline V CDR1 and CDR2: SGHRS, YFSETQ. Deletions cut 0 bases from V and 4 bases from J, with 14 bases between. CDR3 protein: CASSLEGRLSYNEQFF. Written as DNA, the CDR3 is TGCGCCAGCAGCTTGGAAGGCAGGTTATCTTACAATGAGCAGTTCTTC.

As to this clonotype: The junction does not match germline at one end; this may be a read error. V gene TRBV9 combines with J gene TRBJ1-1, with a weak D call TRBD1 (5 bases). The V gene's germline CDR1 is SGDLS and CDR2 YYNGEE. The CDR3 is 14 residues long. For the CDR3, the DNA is TGTGCCAGCAGCGTAGATAGGCTGGACACTGAAGCTCTCTTT. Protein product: CASSVDRLDTEALF.

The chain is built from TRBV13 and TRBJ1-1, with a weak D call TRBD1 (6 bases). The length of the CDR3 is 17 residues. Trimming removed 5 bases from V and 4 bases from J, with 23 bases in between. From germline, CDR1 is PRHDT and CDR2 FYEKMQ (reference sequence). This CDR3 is CASSPGGRLLGGTEAFF. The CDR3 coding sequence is TGTGCCAGCAGCCCGGGGGGGCGACTCCTTGGGGGCACTGAAGCTTTCTTT.

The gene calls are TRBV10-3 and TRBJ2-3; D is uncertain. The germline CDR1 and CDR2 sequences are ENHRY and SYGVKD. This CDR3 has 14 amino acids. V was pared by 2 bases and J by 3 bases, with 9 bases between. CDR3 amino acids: CAISENIGTDTQYF. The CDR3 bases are TGTGCCATCAGTGAGAACATTGGGACAGATACGCAGTATTTT.

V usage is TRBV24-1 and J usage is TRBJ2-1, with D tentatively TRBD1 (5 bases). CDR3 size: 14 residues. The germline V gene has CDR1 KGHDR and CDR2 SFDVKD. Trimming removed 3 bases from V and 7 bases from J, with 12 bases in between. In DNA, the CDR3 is TGTGCCACCAGTGATGCAGGCCAGGGAAATGAGCAGTTCTTC. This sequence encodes CATSDAGQGNEQFF.

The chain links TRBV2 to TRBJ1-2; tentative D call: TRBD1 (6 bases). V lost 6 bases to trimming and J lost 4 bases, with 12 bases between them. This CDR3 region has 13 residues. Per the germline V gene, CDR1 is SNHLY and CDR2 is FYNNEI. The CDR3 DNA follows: TGTGCCAGCAGATTGGAAGGGGGCTATGGCTACACCTTC. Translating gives CASRLEGGYGYTF.

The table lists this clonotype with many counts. The CDR3 sequence: CASSQPTGGIQYF. The CDR3 DNA reads TGCGCCAGCAGCCAACCGACAGGGGGTATCCAGTACTTC. This chain connects TRBV4-1 to TRBJ2-5; 9 bases are a match to TRBD1. Trimming at V came to 2 bases and at J to 10 bases, leaving 5 bases not matched to a gene. The germline V gene encodes CDR1 MGHRA and CDR2 YSYEKL. The CDR3 runs to 13 residues.

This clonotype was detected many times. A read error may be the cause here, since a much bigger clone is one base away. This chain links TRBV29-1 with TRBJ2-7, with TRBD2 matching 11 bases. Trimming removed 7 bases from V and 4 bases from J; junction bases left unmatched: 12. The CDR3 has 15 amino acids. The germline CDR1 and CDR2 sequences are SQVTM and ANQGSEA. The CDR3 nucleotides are TGCAGCGCCGCCCCCGGGACTAGCGGTGCTTACGAGCAGTACTTC. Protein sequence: CSAAPGTSGAYEQYF.

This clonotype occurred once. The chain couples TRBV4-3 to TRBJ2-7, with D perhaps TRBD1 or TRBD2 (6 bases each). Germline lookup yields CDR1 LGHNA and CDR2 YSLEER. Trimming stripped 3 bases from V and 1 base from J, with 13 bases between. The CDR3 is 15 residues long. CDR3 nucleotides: TGCGCCAGCAGCCATAGGGGGGTAGGGTCCTACGAGCAGTACTTC. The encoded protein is CASSHRGVGSYEQYF.

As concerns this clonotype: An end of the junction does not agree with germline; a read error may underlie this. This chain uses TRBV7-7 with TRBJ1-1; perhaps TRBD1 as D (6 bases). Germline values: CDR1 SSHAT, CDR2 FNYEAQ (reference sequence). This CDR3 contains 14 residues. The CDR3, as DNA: TGTGCTAGCAGCTTAGGCAGGGGAGGAACTGAAGCTTCCTTT. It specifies CASSLGRGGTEASF.

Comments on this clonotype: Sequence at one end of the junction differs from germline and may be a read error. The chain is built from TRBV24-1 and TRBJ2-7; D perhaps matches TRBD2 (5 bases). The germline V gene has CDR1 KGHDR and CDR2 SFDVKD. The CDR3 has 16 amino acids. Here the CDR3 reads CTTSDLPQGGSYEQYF. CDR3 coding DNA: TGTACCACCAGTGATCTTCCCCAAGGAGGCTCCTACGAGCAGTACTTC.